This T cell receptor (beta chain) came from a study of blood T cell repertoires in COVID-19. Study information: COVID-19 samples from acute and convalescent phases originated in the United States, Italy and Spain. PBMCs, B-cell-depleted T cells, or T cells provided the cDNA or gDNA that made up the material.

The CDR3 runs 14 residues. Trimming left V 4 bases short and J 0 bases short, with 9 bases between. Germline CDR1 and CDR2: LNHDA and SQIVND (reference sequence). Some clones are missing from TCRdb's copy, which holds only in-frame ones; the method was immunoSEQ multiplex PCR. The table lists about 140,000 clones, 88% of them singletons. This clone has only one observation. This receptor was taken from a man aged 50 to 60 with active or convalescent COVID-19. The chain has TRBV19 and TRBJ1-1; D is ambiguous. The specimen sequenced was peripheral blood. The CDR3 region has the DNA TGTGCCAGTAGTACGTACGGGTTGAACACTGAAGCTTTCTTT. This gives the protein CASSTYGLNTEAFF.